This TCR beta chain is from a study of shared clonotypes between healthy human individuals. Sequencing used immunoSEQ multiplex PCR; TCRdb keeps in-frame clones, though not all of them. The sample includes more than 2 million clones, about 94% of them seen just once. Germline CDR1 is SGHVS and CDR2 is FNYEAQ. Trimming took 5 bases from V and 3 from J; bases not matched to a gene: 9. The CDR3 loop spans 16 amino acids. Positive CCR7 selection of CD45RO-negative cells yielded the naive CD8 cells, and terminally differentiated effector memory CD45RA+ cells were excluded. Source material: naive CD8+ T cells from PBMCs. The chain joins TRBV7-6 to TRBJ2-3; 9 bases are shared with TRBD1. This TCR was sampled from a man between 18 and 35 years old in good health. Some clones in this sample may be carry-over from other donors' samples. DNA of the CDR3: TGTGCCAGCAGCGCTAGGACAGGGGAGGGTACAGATACGCAGTATTTT. Its translation: CASSARTGEGTDTQYF.